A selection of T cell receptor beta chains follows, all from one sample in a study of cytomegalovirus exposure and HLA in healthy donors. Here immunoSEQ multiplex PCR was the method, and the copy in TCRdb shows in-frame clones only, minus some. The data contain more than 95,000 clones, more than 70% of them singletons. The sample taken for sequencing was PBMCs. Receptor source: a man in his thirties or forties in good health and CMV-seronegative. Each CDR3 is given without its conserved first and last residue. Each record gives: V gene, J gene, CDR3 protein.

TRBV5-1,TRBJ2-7,ASSRDRGHEQY
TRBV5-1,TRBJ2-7,ASSPDTTSSYEQY
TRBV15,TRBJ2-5,ATSRDAGTGVKTQY
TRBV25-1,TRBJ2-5,ASSYISGTRPGTQY
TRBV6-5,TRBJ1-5,ASSYSSRTRGTPQH
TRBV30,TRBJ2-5,AWSVAGVGETQY
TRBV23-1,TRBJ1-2,ASSQGQGAGANYGYT
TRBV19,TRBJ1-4,ASSIGVEKLF
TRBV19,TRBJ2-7,ASSTPGLAYEQY
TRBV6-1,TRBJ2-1,ASSSGTATGYEQF
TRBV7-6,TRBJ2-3,ASRWTSRGTDTQY
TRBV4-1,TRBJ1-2,ASSQAGVVVYGYT
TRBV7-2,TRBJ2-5,ASSSGYQETQY
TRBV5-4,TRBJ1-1,ASRPLMNTEAF
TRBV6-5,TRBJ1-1,ASSPLVGGTEAF
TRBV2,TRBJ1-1,ASRQGQDTEAF
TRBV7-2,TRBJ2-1,ASSLVVGQGVEQF
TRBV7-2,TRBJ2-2,ASSQTVNTGELF
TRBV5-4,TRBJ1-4,ASSLVGAGKKLF
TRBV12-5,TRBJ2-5,ASGLVSTGQETQY
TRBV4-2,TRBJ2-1,ASSRWLAGGPGDHEQF
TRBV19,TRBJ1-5,ASSSKGKGRWTQPQH
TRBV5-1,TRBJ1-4,ASSLVAGDEKLF
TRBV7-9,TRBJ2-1,ASSLSDGGAFEQF
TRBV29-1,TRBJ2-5,SVDRVEGETQY
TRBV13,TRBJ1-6,ASSPPSLNSPLH
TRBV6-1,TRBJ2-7,ASAELYYYEQY
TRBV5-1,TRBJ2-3,ASSSWLAGAQDTQY
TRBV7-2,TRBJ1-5,ASSLVGSGANQPQH
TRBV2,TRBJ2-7,ASSESGALLFSYEQY
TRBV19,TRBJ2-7,ASSIRDINEQY
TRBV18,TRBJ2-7,ASSPPTGTYEQY
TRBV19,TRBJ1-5,ASSPGTVNQPQH
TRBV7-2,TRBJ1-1,ASSYMPTEAF
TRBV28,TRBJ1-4,ASSRTDTNEKLF
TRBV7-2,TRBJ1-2,ASSSQGGDYGYT
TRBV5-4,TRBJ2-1,ASSFESFEEQF
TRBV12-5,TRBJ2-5,ASGSGAPWETQY
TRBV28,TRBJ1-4,ASRGEQGGDEKLF
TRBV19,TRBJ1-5,ATGFGGNSNQPQH
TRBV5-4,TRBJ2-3,ASSSGLAGSNTQY
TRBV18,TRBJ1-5,ASSPGQSSNQPQH
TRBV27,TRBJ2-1,ASSSLLGGEQF
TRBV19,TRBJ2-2,ASSISSGDTGELF
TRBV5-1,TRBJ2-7,ASSLAGDSSEY